Here is one T cell receptor beta chain with its context. The entry originates in a study of blood T cell repertoires in COVID-19. About the research overall: Spain, Italy and the United States supplied samples that represented acute and convalescent COVID-19. The cDNA or gDNA used as material had been derived from T cells, B-cell-depleted T cells, or PBMCs.

V shed 3 bases and J shed 7 bases, with 15 bases lying between them. The CDR3 runs 14 residues. The germline CDR1 and CDR2 sequences are LNHDA and SQIVND (reference sequence). Per the study methods: Amplifying reference gene primers gave estimates of nucleated cell counts. Profiling relied on immunoSEQ multiplex PCR, and the TCRdb table lists in-frame clones only, not all of them. Clone size and the V and J calls come from that table; the DNA yielded D and trimming. The sample has roughly 260,000 clones; roughly 86% are singletons. This receptor was obtained from a man in his forties or fifties who had recovered from COVID-19. The specimen was peripheral blood. The chain employs TRBV19 and TRBJ1-1, with unresolved D. The chain's CDR3 is CASSISAETFEAFF. For the CDR3, the DNA is TGTGCCAGTAGTATTTCGGCAGAGACTTTTGAAGCTTTCTTT.